This T cell receptor (beta chain) is from a study of Graves' ophthalmopathy and Graves' hyperthyroidism. Study details: Specimen type is peripheral blood, obtained at initial diagnosis before any treatment.

The authors defined stable hyperthyroidism as no ophthalmopathy within 18 months of follow-up. If patients had other autoimmune diseases, uncontrolled infections, pregnancy or lactation, they were excluded. A diagnosis was made from clinical symptoms together with serum thyroxine, TRAb, thyroid ultrasound and orbital computed tomography. This clonotype has ten or more counts. Looked up from germline, CDR1 is SGHVS and CDR2 is FQNEAQ. This CDR3 is 17 amino acids long. V lost 1 base and J lost 5, with 20 bases in between. RNA transcripts provided the template for amplifying TCR beta CDR3 regions. After a first-round RT-PCR with HTBI primers, a second-round multiplex PCR was run. TCRdb recomputed calls from the multiplex PCR reads with MiXCR, one row per CDR3 protein. The data show some 370,000 distinct CDR3 sequences, with approximately 17% seen just once and 2% to 3% held by the top ten.

The TCR was taken from an adult woman with stable Graves' hyperthyroidism. This rearrangement joins TRBV7-8 to TRBJ2-5; D may be TRBD2 (6 bases). The sequenced material came from peripheral blood. CDR3 residues: CASSLGRMTSGYETQYF. In DNA, the CDR3 is TGTGCCAGCAGCTTAGGGAGGATGACTAGTGGATACGAGACCCAGTACTTC.